This record concerns one T cell receptor (beta chain) sequence. The study enrolled ophthalmopathy donors with moderate-to-severe activity, CAS ≥3, NOSPECS ≥4 and duration under 3 months. Certain patients were not enrolled. These were patients with other autoimmune diseases, uncontrolled infections, pregnancy or lactation. Establishment of the diagnosis relied upon clinical symptoms, serum thyroxine, TRAb, thyroid ultrasound and orbital computed tomography. The PBMCs used were ones drawn from around 10 ml of fresh peripheral blood. This sample is part of a study of Graves' ophthalmopathy and Graves' hyperthyroidism. Amplification of the TCR beta CDR3 regions used RNA transcripts (as template). First-round RT-PCR used HTBI primers; second-round multiplex PCR followed. TCRdb itself ran the multiplex PCR reads through MiXCR, one entry per CDR3 protein. The table includes over 650,000 distinct CDR3 sequences, about 40% detected once.

This TCR was sampled from an adult man with Graves' ophthalmopathy. What was sequenced was peripheral blood.

In nucleotides, the CDR3 is TGTGCCAGCAGCTCGGCGGACAGGGCGGGACCCACCCAGTACTTC. Protein sequence: CASSSADRAGPTQYF. The gene calls are TRBV5-6 and TRBJ2-5; TRBD1 matches at 8 bases. The germline V gene encodes CDR1 SGHDT and CDR2 YYEEEE. This CDR3 has 15 residues. The junction had 12 bases not matched to a gene; V was cut back by 3 bases and J by 8 bases.